This paragraph covers one T cell receptor beta chain sequence. Its antigen remains unidentified. This clone may be a read error of a much larger clone one base away. These data come from a study of prognosis after radiotherapy for stage I lung cancer. Background on the study: About 12 patients' tumors were adenocarcinoma, and several patients' tumors were squamous cell carcinoma. Study results and limitations: Median unique TCR clones dropped from 10,088 to 6,861 after stereotactic body radiation therapy.

Germline V gene data show CDR1 as SGHNT and CDR2 as YYREEE (reference sequence). The CDR3 loop spans 15 amino acids. TCR beta CDR3 was amplified from genomic DNA by two-round multiplex PCR. First-round PCR employed TRBV- and TRBJ-specific primers for each gene. TCRdb used MiXCR to reprocess the multiplex PCR reads, holding one entry per CDR3 protein. The table has around 27,000 distinct CDR3 sequences, around a third seen once. The material was PBMCs, obtained before or after stereotactic body radiation therapy (not recorded which). The chain carries TRBV5-4 and TRBJ1-1; TRBD1 is a possible D gene (5 bases). This clonotype was sampled from a donor aged 50 or older with non-small cell lung cancer. The DNA of the CDR3 is TGTACCAGCAGCTTGGCCTGGGGCAGTTACACTGAAGCTTTCTTT. Its protein is CTSSLAWGSYTEAFF. The full variable domain, with the rest looked up from reference TRBV5-4 and TRBJ1-1, is ETGVTQSPTHLIKTRGQQVTLRCSSQSGHNTVSWYQQALGQGPQFIFQYYREEENGRGNFPPRFSGLQFPNYSSELNVNALELDDSALYLCTSSLAWGSYTEAFFGQGTRLTVV.